Listed below are T cell receptor beta chains from one sample, sequenced in a study of response to subunit inactivated influenza vaccine. TCRdb analysed the RT-PCR reads with MiXCR anew, one entry per CDR3 protein. In the table there are some 520,000 distinct CDR3 sequences, 16% of which are singletons. This sample comprised CD4+ T cells sorted from PBMCs, obtained around 2 years after vaccination. All receptors come from a man between 50 and 75 years old who received an inactivated influenza vaccine. Each CDR3 is given with its conserved first and last residue. D genes are given only for firm matches. Only part of the rows carry a size: once, few, many, or a class if the clone is expanded.

v_call	d_call	j_call	clone_size	cdr3_nt	cdr3_aa
TRBV5-5	NA	TRBJ1-2	few	TGTGCCAGCAGCATTGGAGGGGAAGTCTATGGCTACACCTTC	CASSIGGEVYGYTF
TRBV29-1	NA	TRBJ2-6	NA	TGCAGCGTTGACAGGGATGGGGCCAACGTCCTGACTTTC	CSVDRDGANVLTF
TRBV5-1	NA	TRBJ2-2	few	TGCGCCAGCAGCTTGAAAGGCTCTAGCGTCAGCGGGGAGCTGTTTTTT	CASSLKGSSVSGELFF
TRBV11-2	NA	TRBJ2-7	NA	TGTGCCAGCAGCTTAGACACCCCCGAGCAGTACTTC	CASSLDTPEQYF
TRBV28	NA	TRBJ2-5	few	TGTGCCAGCAGTTTTATCGGAGGAGGGGGTGAGACCCAGTACTTC	CASSFIGGGGETQYF
TRBV6-2/TRBV6-3	NA	TRBJ2-7	NA	TGTGCCAGCAGAACACTAGTGCTGGGGGTCTACGAGCAGTACTTC	CASRTLVLGVYEQYF
TRBV7-2	TRBD2	TRBJ2-3	NA	TGTGCCAGCAGCTCTAGCGGGGGTAACACAGATACGCAGTATTTT	CASSSSGGNTDTQYF
TRBV4-2	NA	TRBJ1-1	few	TGTGCCAGCAGCCACGAGCGGGGGCGCGAAGCTTTCTTT	CASSHERGREAFF
TRBV29-1	NA	TRBJ1-1	NA	TGCAGCGGTCACAGGAACACTGAAGCTTTCTTT	CSGHRNTEAFF
TRBV20-1	NA	TRBJ1-1	few	TGCAGTGCTAAGGAAAGGGGCAGGGTTGTGAACACTGAAGCTTTCTTT	CSAKERGRVVNTEAFF
TRBV7-9	NA	TRBJ1-1	NA	TGTGCCAGCAGTTTAAACGGACTGAACACTGAAGCTTTCTTT	CASSLNGLNTEAFF
TRBV9	TRBD2	TRBJ2-1	NA	TGTGCCAGCAGCTCCCAGGGGAGAGCGGGAGCCTACAATGAGCAGTTCTTC	CASSSQGRAGAYNEQFF
TRBV18	TRBD1	TRBJ1-2	few	TGTGCCAGCTCAATTAACCGGGACAGCTATGGCTACACCTTC	CASSINRDSYGYTF
TRBV12-3/TRBV12-4	TRBD2	TRBJ2-4	NA	TGTGCCAGCAGTCCCTCGGGGGGCAAAAACATTCAGTACTTC	CASSPSGGKNIQYF
TRBV20-1	NA	TRBJ2-1	NA	TGCAGTGCTAGAGACCGGGAAAAACCAGGCAATGAGCAGTTCTTC	CSARDREKPGNEQFF
TRBV20-1	TRBD2	TRBJ2-7	few	TGCAGTGCTAGTAATCGACTAGCGGGCTCCTACGAGCAGTACTTC	CSASNRLAGSYEQYF
TRBV20-1	NA	TRBJ1-6	NA	TGCAGTGCTAGGGACCTAGCCTCCCACTCCTATAATTCACCCCTCCACTTT	CSARDLASHSYNSPLHF
TRBV18	TRBD2	TRBJ2-7	NA	TGTGCCAGCTCACCAGGGACTAGCGGAACTTCCTACGAGCAGTACTTC	CASSPGTSGTSYEQYF
TRBV4-3	NA	TRBJ2-3	NA	TGCGCCAGCAGCACTAGTGGACGGTTCACAGATACGCAGTATTTT	CASSTSGRFTDTQYF
TRBV5-1	NA	TRBJ2-5	NA	TGCGCCAGCAATCCTGATCAAGAGACCCAGTACTTC	CASNPDQETQYF
TRBV20-1	TRBD2	TRBJ2-5	few	TGCAGTGCTGATTCCTCTTTTATGCGGGAGCTGGAGACCCAGTACTTC	CSADSSFMRELETQYF
TRBV20-1	NA	TRBJ2-3	NA	TGCAGTGCCCCCCCGCGCTTGGATACGCAGTATTTT	CSAPPRLDTQYF
TRBV12-3/TRBV12-4	NA	TRBJ2-5	few	TGTGCCAGCAGTATAGGGGTCCAAGAGACCCAGTACTTC	CASSIGVQETQYF
TRBV29-1	TRBD1	TRBJ2-7	few	TGCAGCGTTGTAGCCGGGACAGGACCAACTTTTTTAGGCGAGCAGTACTTC	CSVVAGTGPTFLGEQYF
TRBV12-3/TRBV12-4	NA	TRBJ2-7	few	TGTGCCAGCAGTTTAGATCGGACAGACTACGAGCAGTACTTC	CASSLDRTDYEQYF
TRBV11-2	NA	TRBJ2-1	few	TGTGCCAGCAGCCCCAACAGGGTAACGGACAATGAGCAGTTCTTC	CASSPNRVTDNEQFF
TRBV12-3/TRBV12-4	NA	TRBJ1-2	few	TGTGCCAGCACTAGGGGTGGATATGGCTACACCTTC	CASTRGGYGYTF
TRBV5-1	NA	TRBJ2-6	NA	TGCGCCAGCCAGAGGGGGAGCTCTGGGGCCAACGTCCTGACTTTC	CASQRGSSGANVLTF
TRBV5-1	NA	TRBJ2-5	few	TGCGCCAGCAGCTTGGCAAGGTGGGGCGCTTTATCAGAGACCCAGTACTTC	CASSLARWGALSETQYF
TRBV6-2/TRBV6-3	NA	TRBJ1-1	few	TGTGCCAGCAGTGACATATACGTGAACACTGAAGCTTTCTTT	CASSDIYVNTEAFF
TRBV20-1	TRBD2	TRBJ2-7	NA	TGCAGTGCTAGAGACCTACTAGCGGGGGACTCCTACGAGCAGTACTTC	CSARDLLAGDSYEQYF
TRBV9	TRBD1	TRBJ2-1	few	TGTGCCAGCAGCGTAGTACAGGGGCCCTACAATGAGCAGTTCTTC	CASSVVQGPYNEQFF
TRBV4-3	NA	TRBJ2-4	many	TGCGCCAGCAGCCAAGTAGGCGGCATTCAGTACTTC	CASSQVGGIQYF
TRBV6-1	NA	TRBJ1-2	few	TGTGCCAGCAGTACACAGGGCGACTATGGCTACACCTTC	CASSTQGDYGYTF
TRBV7-2	TRBD1	TRBJ2-7	few	TGTGCCAGCAGCTTCGGACAGGGAGACTACGAGCAGTACTTC	CASSFGQGDYEQYF
TRBV7-2	TRBD1	TRBJ1-2	few	TGTGCCAGCAGCTTAGGGGGGACAGGGAGGGACTATGGCTACACCTTC	CASSLGGTGRDYGYTF
TRBV10-3	TRBD1	TRBJ1-1	few	TGTGCCATCAGTGGGACAGGAAAGAACACTGAAGCTTTCTTT	CAISGTGKNTEAFF
TRBV20-1	NA	TRBJ2-7	NA	TGCAGTGCTAAGTCTCGGGGTCCCTACGAGCAGTACTTC	CSAKSRGPYEQYF
TRBV20-1	NA	TRBJ2-7	few	TGCAGTGCTGGGGGAGGGGGAGAATTTGGGCAGTACTTC	CSAGGGGEFGQYF
TRBV7-2	TRBD2	TRBJ2-3	NA	TGTGCCACCAAGCGGGACCCTAGCACAGATACGCAGTATTTT	CATKRDPSTDTQYF
TRBV11-2	TRBD2	TRBJ2-3	few	TGTGCCAGCAGCCCAATACGTACTAGCGGGAGTTTTCGAGCAGATACGCAGTATTTT	CASSPIRTSGSFRADTQYF
TRBV7-9	NA	TRBJ1-1	NA	TGTGCCAGCAGCCCTGGGGCGGGGCCGAACACTGAAGCTTTCTTT	CASSPGAGPNTEAFF
TRBV7-6	TRBD2	TRBJ2-3	NA	TGTGCCAGCAGCTTAGGCCCAGCGGGAGGCACAGATACGCAGTATTTT	CASSLGPAGGTDTQYF
TRBV5-1	NA	TRBJ2-7	NA	TGCGCCAGCAGCCCGGAGGTAACGGGAGCCTACGAGCAGTACTTC	CASSPEVTGAYEQYF